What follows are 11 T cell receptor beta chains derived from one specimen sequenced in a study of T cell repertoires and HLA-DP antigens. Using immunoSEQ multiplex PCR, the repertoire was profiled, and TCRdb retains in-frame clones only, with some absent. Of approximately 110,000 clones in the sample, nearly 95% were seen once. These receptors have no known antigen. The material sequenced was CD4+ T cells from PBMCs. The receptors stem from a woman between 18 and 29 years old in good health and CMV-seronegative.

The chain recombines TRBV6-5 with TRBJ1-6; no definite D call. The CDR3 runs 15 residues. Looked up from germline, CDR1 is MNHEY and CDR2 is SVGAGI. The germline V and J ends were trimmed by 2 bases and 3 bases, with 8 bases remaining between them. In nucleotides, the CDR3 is TGTGCCAGCAGTTACATTCGGGTCTATAATTCACCCCTCCACTTT. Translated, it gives CASSYIRVYNSPLHF.

CDR3 sequence: CASSYHLWGITGELFF. CDR3 nucleotides: TGTGCCAGCAGTTACCATCTGTGGGGGATCACCGGGGAGCTGTTTTTT. The rearrangement joins TRBV6-5 to TRBJ2-2; D possibly uses TRBD1 or TRBD2 (5 bases each). Deletions cut 2 bases from V and 4 bases from J, with 14 bases between. The length of the CDR3 is 16 residues. Germline-derived CDR1 and CDR2 are MNHEY and SVGAGI.

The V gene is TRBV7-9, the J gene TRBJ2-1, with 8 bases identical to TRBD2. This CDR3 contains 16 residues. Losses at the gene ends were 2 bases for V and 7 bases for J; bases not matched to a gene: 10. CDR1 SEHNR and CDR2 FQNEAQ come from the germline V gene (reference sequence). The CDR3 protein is CASSLRPRGGQNEQFF. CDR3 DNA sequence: TGTGCCAGCAGCTTAAGGCCCCGGGGGGGCCAGAATGAGCAGTTCTTC.

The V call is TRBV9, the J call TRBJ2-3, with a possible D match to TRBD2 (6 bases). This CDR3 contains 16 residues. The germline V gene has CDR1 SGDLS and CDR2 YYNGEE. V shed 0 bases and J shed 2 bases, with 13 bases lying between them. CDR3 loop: CASSVGLAAHTDTQYF. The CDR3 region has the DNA TGTGCCAGCAGCGTAGGGTTAGCGGCTCACACAGATACGCAGTATTTT.

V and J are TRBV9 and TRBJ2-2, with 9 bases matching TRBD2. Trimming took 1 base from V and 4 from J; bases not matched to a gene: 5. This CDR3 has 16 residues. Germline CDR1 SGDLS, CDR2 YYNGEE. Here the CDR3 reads CASSVNLAGSTGELFF. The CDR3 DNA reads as TGTGCCAGCAGCGTAAATCTAGCGGGAAGCACCGGGGAGCTGTTTTTT.

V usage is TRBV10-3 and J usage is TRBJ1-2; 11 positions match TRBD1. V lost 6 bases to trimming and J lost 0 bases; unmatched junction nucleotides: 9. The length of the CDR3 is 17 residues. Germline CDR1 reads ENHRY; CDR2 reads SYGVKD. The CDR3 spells CAISISPGQGANYGYTF. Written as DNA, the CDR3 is TGTGCCATCAGCATAAGTCCGGGACAGGGGGCTAACTATGGCTACACCTTC.

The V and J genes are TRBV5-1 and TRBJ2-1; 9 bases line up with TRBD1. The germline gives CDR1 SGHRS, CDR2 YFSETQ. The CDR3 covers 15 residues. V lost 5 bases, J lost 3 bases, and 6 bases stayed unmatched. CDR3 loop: CASRSGQGIYNEQFF. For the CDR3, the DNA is TGCGCCAGCAGGTCCGGACAGGGGATCTACAATGAGCAGTTCTTC.

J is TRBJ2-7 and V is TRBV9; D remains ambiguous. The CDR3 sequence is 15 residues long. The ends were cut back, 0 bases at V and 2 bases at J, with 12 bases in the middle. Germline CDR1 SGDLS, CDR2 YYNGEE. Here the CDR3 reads CASSVGFGITYEQYF. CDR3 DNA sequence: TGTGCCAGCAGCGTAGGATTCGGAATAACCTACGAGCAGTACTTC.

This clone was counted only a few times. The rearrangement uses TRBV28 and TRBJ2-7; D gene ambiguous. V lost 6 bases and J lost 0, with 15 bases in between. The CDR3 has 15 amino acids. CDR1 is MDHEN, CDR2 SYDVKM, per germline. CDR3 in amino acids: CASSSSSEGSYEQYF. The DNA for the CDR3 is TGTGCCAGCAGCTCATCATCGGAAGGCTCCTACGAGCAGTACTTC.

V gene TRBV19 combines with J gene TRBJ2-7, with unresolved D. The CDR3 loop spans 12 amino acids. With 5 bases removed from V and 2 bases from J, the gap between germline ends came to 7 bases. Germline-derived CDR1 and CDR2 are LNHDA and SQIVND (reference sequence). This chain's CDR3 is CASSSRAYEQYF. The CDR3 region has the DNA TGTGCCAGTAGTTCTAGAGCCTACGAGCAGTACTTC.

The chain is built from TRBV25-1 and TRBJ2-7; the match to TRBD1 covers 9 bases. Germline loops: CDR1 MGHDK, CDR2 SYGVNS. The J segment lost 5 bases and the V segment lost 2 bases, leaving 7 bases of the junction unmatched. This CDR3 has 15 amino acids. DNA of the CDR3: TGTGCCAGCAGTGAAACCGGGACAGGGCCCCACGAGCAGTACTTC. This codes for CASSETGTGPHEQYF.